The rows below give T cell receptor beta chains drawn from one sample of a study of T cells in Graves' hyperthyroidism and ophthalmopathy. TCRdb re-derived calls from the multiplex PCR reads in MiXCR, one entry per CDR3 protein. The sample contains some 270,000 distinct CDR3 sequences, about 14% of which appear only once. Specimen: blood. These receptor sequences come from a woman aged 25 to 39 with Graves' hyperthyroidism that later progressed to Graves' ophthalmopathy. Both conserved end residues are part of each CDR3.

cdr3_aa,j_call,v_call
CASSMAPSAGTSSYEQYF,TRBJ2-7,TRBV19
CASSFDSGGTDTQYF,TRBJ2-3,TRBV7-3
CASSLWGGYTF,TRBJ1-2,TRBV28
CASSLGTGGVQGYTF,TRBJ1-2,TRBV28
CASSELGTRGDNEQFF,TRBJ2-1,TRBV25-1
CASSAYGAEETQYF,TRBJ2-5,TRBV5-4
CASSLEWARRADTQYF,TRBJ2-3,TRBV7-2
CASSPLRPREETQYF,TRBJ2-5,TRBV27
CASGLVPSRIAGNTGELFF,TRBJ2-2,TRBV12-5
CASSTGSGTDTQYF,TRBJ2-3,TRBV6-1
CASSQDHPGIYEQYF,TRBJ2-7,TRBV3-1
CASRRSSATNEKLFF,TRBJ1-4,TRBV3-1
CASSYSNVDNTQYF,TRBJ2-3,TRBV6-2/TRBV6-3
CASSSGQGLSSYGYTF,TRBJ1-2,TRBV28
CASSQAGGNLYEQYF,TRBJ2-7,TRBV3-1
CAWSVYRGAEAFF,TRBJ1-1,TRBV30
CATSTPRTSGNAAYNEQFF,TRBJ2-1,TRBV24-1
CASSLGGVAGAYEQYF,TRBJ2-7,TRBV7-9
CASSLPHQGGYTF,TRBJ1-2,TRBV28
CASSSGVGAFF,TRBJ1-1,TRBV12-3/TRBV12-4
CASVGGWGKNTEAFF,TRBJ1-1,TRBV5-1
CASSPLRLTDTQYF,TRBJ2-3,TRBV19
CATSDHQGLGEFF,TRBJ2-1,TRBV24-1
CASRRDLAYNEQFF,TRBJ2-1,TRBV19
CASSPLVVGDSPLHF,TRBJ1-6,TRBV18
CASSPWASGPYNEQFF,TRBJ2-1,TRBV27
CASSPGLSNTEAFF,TRBJ1-1,TRBV4-1
CASSLLAASTDTQYF,TRBJ2-3,TRBV7-2
CASSEAGASSNVLTF,TRBJ2-6,TRBV7-9
CASSWGGRELFF,TRBJ2-2,TRBV7-6
CASSLEDRPSPLHF,TRBJ1-6,TRBV11-3
CASSQDRSGAFF,TRBJ1-1,TRBV4-2
CASSLKTGGRNTGELFF,TRBJ2-2,TRBV7-2
CASSHDYRLTDTQYF,TRBJ2-3,TRBV4-3
CSARRGLAGVAEQYF,TRBJ2-7,TRBV20-1
CASSLATSGAGNTIYF,TRBJ1-3,TRBV12-3/TRBV12-4
CASSEGPTQYF,TRBJ2-3,TRBV6-1
CASSFSLLGPGTDDGYTF,TRBJ1-2,TRBV12-3/TRBV12-4
CASSQVPPLGEDEQFF,TRBJ2-1,TRBV3-2
CAKMTRVPAQNTEAFF,TRBJ1-1,TRBV10-1
CSVEARPENYGYTF,TRBJ1-2,TRBV29-1
CASSSYTEAFF,TRBJ1-1,TRBV7-2
CASSASGAEADTQYF,TRBJ2-3,TRBV9
CASSQNSVGYEQYF,TRBJ2-7,TRBV4-3
CASSFLPALGPGELFF,TRBJ2-2,TRBV27
CASSISGFYNEQFF,TRBJ2-1,TRBV19
CASSLLGGQRAEKLFF,TRBJ1-4,TRBV12-3/TRBV12-4
CATRLAGAGDTQYF,TRBJ2-3,TRBV6-2/TRBV6-3
CASSLIGGDAFF,TRBJ1-1,TRBV12-3/TRBV12-4
CASSYSGPPYTQYF,TRBJ2-3,TRBV6-2/TRBV6-3
CASSQVTPGANEQYF,TRBJ2-7,TRBV4-1
CASSQDSRRNSPLHF,TRBJ1-6,TRBV14
CSGGSTGYEGYTF,TRBJ1-2,TRBV29-1
CASSEWGSTYEQYF,TRBJ2-7,TRBV2
CASSPWDRAEETQYF,TRBJ2-5,TRBV5-1